Presented here are 23 T cell receptor beta chains from one specimen sequenced in a study of shared clonotypes between healthy human individuals. CD45RO-negative, CCR7-positively selected cells formed the naive CD8 fraction, excluding terminally differentiated effector memory CD45RA+ cells. Libraries were prepared by immunoSEQ multiplex PCR; TCRdb keeps only in-frame clonotypes and omits some of them. The profile shows under 850,000 clones, almost 95% of them singletons. Sequenced: naive CD8+ T cells sorted from blood. These receptors were collected from a man aged 25 to 45 in good health.

The chain uses TRBV29-1 and TRBJ2-1; D ambiguous. There are 13 residues in the CDR3. Trimming stripped 7 bases from V and 5 bases from J, with 15 bases between. CDR1 and CDR2 (germline): SQVTM, ANQGSEA. CDR3 sequence: CSGLRAFNNEQFF. The CDR3 nucleotides are TGCAGCGGCCTCCGGGCCTTTAACAATGAGCAGTTCTTC.

This chain joins TRBV7-9 and TRBJ2-1; TRBD1 is a possible D gene (5 bases). The CDR3 runs to 16 residues. Germline V gene data show CDR1 as SEHNR and CDR2 as FQNEAQ (reference sequence). Trimming pared 2 bases from V and 5 bases from J, leaving 16 bases between. This CDR3 is CASSLFRVTDNNEQFF. The CDR3 bases are TGTGCCAGCAGCTTATTCCGGGTGACAGATAACAATGAGCAGTTCTTC.

The chain joins TRBV4-1 to TRBJ1-4, with TRBD1 identical over 10 bases. CDR3 length: 16 residues. J was trimmed by 8 bases and V by 0 bases; bases with no gene match: 6. Germline CDR1 and CDR2: MGHRA and YSYEKL. CDR3 coding DNA: TGCGCCAGCAGCCAAGAGTTGGGGACAGGGGACGAAAAACTGTTTTTT. Translation: CASSQELGTGDEKLFF.

This clone was recorded only once. The V gene is TRBV13, the J gene TRBJ1-4; D is perhaps TRBD1 (6 bases). Trimming removed 5 bases from V and 4 bases from J, with 11 bases in between. From germline, CDR1 is PRHDT and CDR2 FYEKMQ (reference sequence). The CDR3 length is 14 residues. Here the CDR3 reads CASSDGQLNEKLFF. The DNA for the CDR3 is TGTGCCAGCAGCGACGGACAGCTTAATGAAAAACTGTTTTTT. Variable domain in full (rest from reference TRBV13 and TRBJ1-4): AAGVIQSPRHLIKEKRETATLKCYPIPRHDTVYWYQQGPGQDPQFLISFYEKMQSDKGSIPDRFSAQQFSDYHSELNMSSLELGDSALYFCASSDGQLNEKLFFGSGTQLSVL.

CDR3 nucleotide sequence: TGTGCCAGCAGCCTTGGAACGGGAGGGACCGGTGAGCAGTTCTTC. Its translation: CASSLGTGGTGEQFF. The V and J genes are TRBV9 and TRBJ2-1; 8 bases are shared with TRBD2. Looked up from germline, CDR1 is SGDLS and CDR2 is YYNGEE. Germline trimming cut 4 bases from V and 9 bases from J; bases unmatched to any gene: 12. The CDR3 spans 15 residues.

The V gene is TRBV7-8, the J gene TRBJ2-7; the match to TRBD2 covers 14 bases. This CDR3 has 17 residues. V lost 5 bases to trimming and J lost 2 bases; unmatched junction nucleotides: 8. The germline V gene encodes CDR1 SGHVS and CDR2 FQNEAQ. The CDR3 protein is CASSTPRLAGGPYEQYF. CDR3 coding DNA: TGTGCCAGCAGCACACCCAGACTAGCGGGAGGGCCCTACGAGCAGTACTTC.

This chain links TRBV7-9 with TRBJ1-4; the D gene is possibly TRBD1 (6 bases). The germline V gene has CDR1 SEHNR and CDR2 FQNEAQ (reference sequence). The length of the CDR3 is 12 residues. The V end was cut by 5 bases, the J end by 12 bases, with 13 bases between. CDR3 sequence: CASSPGQLELFF. Here the CDR3 DNA reads TGTGCCAGCAGCCCCGGACAGCTCGAACTGTTTTTT.

The chain has TRBV7-9 and TRBJ2-3; TRBD1 matches at 8 bases. CDR3 length: 15 amino acids. Germline V gives CDR1 SEHNR, CDR2 FQNEAQ (reference sequence). J gave up 1 base and V 3 bases, and 3 bases lay outside the gene matches. The CDR3 nucleotides read TGTGCCAGCAGCTTTCCGGGACAGGGCACAGATACGCAGTATTTT. Its protein is CASSFPGQGTDTQYF.

The chain recombines TRBV19 with TRBJ2-5; perhaps TRBD2 as D (6 bases). Germline CDR1 is LNHDA and CDR2 is SQIVND (reference sequence). The CDR3 length is 15 residues. V was clipped by 5 bases and J by 1 base, with 14 bases between them. CDR3 region: CASSLKLAFQETQYF. DNA of the CDR3: TGTGCCAGTAGTCTGAAACTAGCCTTCCAAGAGACCCAGTACTTC.

The chain is built from TRBV2 and TRBJ2-3, with D perhaps assigned TRBD1 or TRBD2 (5 bases each). V was shortened by 7 bases and J by 2 bases, with 10 bases between the two germline ends. The germline V gene has CDR1 SNHLY and CDR2 FYNNEI. This CDR3 region has 13 residues. The CDR3, as DNA: TGTGCCAGCACGGGACCAGACACAGATACGCAGTATTTT. Translating it yields CASTGPDTDTQYF.

This clone was recorded once. CDR3 sequence: CASSHAQSYEQYF. In DNA form, the CDR3 reads TGTGCCAGTAGTCATGCCCAGTCCTACGAGCAGTACTTC. The rearrangement uses TRBV19 and TRBJ2-7, with D uncertain. Germline CDR1 LNHDA, CDR2 SQIVND (reference sequence). This CDR3 spans 13 amino acids. V lost 5 bases and J 1 base, leaving 9 bases between the germline ends.

The J gene is TRBJ2-6, the V gene TRBV7-8; 7 nucleotides line up with TRBD2. CDR3 size: 21 residues. Germline trimming cut 1 base from V and 1 base from J; bases unmatched to any gene: 16. Germline loops: CDR1 SGHVS, CDR2 FQNEAQ. CDR3: CASSLVPGGTLSGSGANVLTF. CDR3 DNA: TGTGCCAGCAGCTTAGTCCCGGGGGGAACGCTATCCGGTTCTGGGGCCAACGTCCTGACTTTC.

The chain uses TRBV5-4 and TRBJ2-1; D is unclear. This CDR3 comprises 14 residues. V was cut by 9 bases and J by 5 bases, with 18 bases left in between. CDR1 is SGHNT and CDR2 is YYREEE in the germline V gene (reference sequence). This CDR3 is CATTPWAANNEQFF. The DNA of the CDR3 is TGTGCCACCACGCCTTGGGCGGCAAACAATGAGCAGTTCTTC.

The genes are TRBV27 and TRBJ2-7, with TRBD2 as a possible D gene (5 bases). CDR3 size: 13 residues. V was trimmed by 6 bases and J by 2 bases, leaving 11 bases between them. Germline V gene lookup returns CDR1 MNHEY and CDR2 SMNVEV (reference sequence). CDR3 protein: CASSPRRPYEQYF. DNA of the CDR3: TGTGCCAGCAGCCCTAGGAGGCCCTACGAGCAGTACTTC.

V is TRBV7-9 and J is TRBJ2-7, with D hard to call. V lost 5 bases to trimming and J lost 0 bases, with 11 bases between them. The CDR3 covers 14 residues. CDR1 SEHNR and CDR2 FQNEAQ come from the germline V gene (reference sequence). The CDR3 DNA reads TGTGCCAGCAGCCCCGTGGGAAGCTCCTACGAGCAGTACTTC. It yields the protein CASSPVGSSYEQYF. Full variable domain (rest looked up from reference TRBV7-9 and TRBJ2-7): DTGVSQNPRHKITKRGQNVTFRCDPISEHNRLYWYRQTLGQGPEFLTYFQNEAQLEKSRLLSDRFSAERPKGSFSTLEIQRTEQGDSAMYLCASSPVGSSYEQYFGPGTRLTVT.

The chain employs TRBV5-3 and TRBJ1-3; 11 bases line up with TRBD1. TRBV5-3 falls under the ORF class, with uncertain function. After removal of 9 bases from V and 4 bases from J, the junction contained 15 bases not matched to a gene. This CDR3 is 17 amino acids long. The CDR3 region has the DNA TGTGCCACACTAGGCCCGGACAGGGGGCAGATGGGAAACACCATATATTTT. Amino acids: CATLGPDRGQMGNTIYF.

The chain combines TRBV29-1 with TRBJ2-7, with 9 bases matching TRBD1. Per germline, CDR1 SQVTM and CDR2 ANQGSEA. The CDR3 totals 16 residues. Trimming cost V 2 bases and J 0 bases; bases outside gene matches: 8. CDR3 loop: CSVEPLRTGDSYEQYF. The CDR3, as DNA: TGCAGCGTTGAACCGCTTCGGACAGGGGACTCCTACGAGCAGTACTTC.

The chain employs TRBV27 and TRBJ1-2; D might be TRBD1 (6 bases). In germline, CDR1 is MNHEY, CDR2 SMNVEV (reference sequence). This CDR3 is 14 amino acids long. V was trimmed by 5 bases and J by 0 bases, leaving 10 bases between them. DNA for the CDR3: TGTGCCAGCAGTCCCCAGGGGCCTAACTATGGCTACACCTTC. Encoded protein: CASSPQGPNYGYTF.

CDR3 sequence: CASSLAGRGSAEAFF. The CDR3 DNA sequence: TGTGCCAGCAGCTTAGCTGGCAGGGGGTCTGCTGAAGCTTTCTTT. The V gene is TRBV7-9, the J gene TRBJ1-1, with 7 bases fitting TRBD1. This CDR3 comprises 15 residues. V trimming: 0 bases; J trimming: 6 bases; junction bases outside the gene matches: 7. Germline lookup yields CDR1 SEHNR and CDR2 FQNEAQ (reference sequence).

The V call is TRBV30, the J call TRBJ1-3, with 7 positions matching TRBD1. The trim removed 0 bases at V and 4 bases at J, leaving 12 bases unmatched. Germline CDR1 GTSNPN, CDR2 SVGIG (reference sequence). This CDR3 is 17 amino acids long. In DNA, the CDR3 is TGTGCCTGGAGTGTAATGCTTAGGGGGCAAGTAGGAAACACCATATATTTT. Translation gives CAWSVMLRGQVGNTIYF.

This chain connects TRBV28 to TRBJ2-5; D may be TRBD1 or TRBD2 (6 bases each). CDR3 length: 16 residues. Germline V lookup: CDR1 MDHEN, CDR2 SYDVKM. The V gene lost 3 bases and the J gene lost 1 base, with 15 bases spanning the gap. The CDR3 reads CASSLAIEGGQETQYF. CDR3 DNA sequence: TGTGCCAGCAGTTTGGCTATTGAGGGGGGCCAAGAGACCCAGTACTTC.

This chain joins TRBV28 and TRBJ1-1; D unresolved. CDR3 size: 13 residues. Between the trimmed V and J ends, which lost 5 bases and 5 bases, there was a span of 12 bases. Germline V gives CDR1 MDHEN, CDR2 SYDVKM. The CDR3 here is CASSLTKQTEAFF. The CDR3 DNA reads as TGTGCCAGCAGTCTTACCAAACAAACTGAAGCTTTCTTT.

This clone was observed a single time. The chain has TRBV12-5 and TRBJ2-5, with 7 bases fitting TRBD2. Looked up from germline, CDR1 is LGHNT and CDR2 is FRNRAP. The CDR3 is 16 residues long. V lost 0 bases to trimming and J lost 5 bases; unmatched junction nucleotides: 9. The DNA for the CDR3 is TGTGCTAGTGGTTTGGTAGCCTGGGGGAGGGAGGAGACCCAGTACTTC. As protein: CASGLVAWGREETQYF.